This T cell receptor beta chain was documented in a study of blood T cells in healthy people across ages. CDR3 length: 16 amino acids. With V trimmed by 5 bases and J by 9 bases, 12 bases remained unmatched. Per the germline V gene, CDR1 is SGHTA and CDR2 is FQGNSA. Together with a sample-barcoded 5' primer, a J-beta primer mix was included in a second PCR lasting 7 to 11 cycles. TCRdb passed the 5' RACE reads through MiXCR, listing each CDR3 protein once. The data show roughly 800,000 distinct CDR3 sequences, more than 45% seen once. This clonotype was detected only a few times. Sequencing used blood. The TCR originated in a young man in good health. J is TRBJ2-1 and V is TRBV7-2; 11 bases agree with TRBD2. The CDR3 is CASSLDQLAGGVEQFF. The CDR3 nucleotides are TGTGCCAGCAGCCTAGATCAGCTAGCGGGGGGTGTTGAGCAGTTCTTC.